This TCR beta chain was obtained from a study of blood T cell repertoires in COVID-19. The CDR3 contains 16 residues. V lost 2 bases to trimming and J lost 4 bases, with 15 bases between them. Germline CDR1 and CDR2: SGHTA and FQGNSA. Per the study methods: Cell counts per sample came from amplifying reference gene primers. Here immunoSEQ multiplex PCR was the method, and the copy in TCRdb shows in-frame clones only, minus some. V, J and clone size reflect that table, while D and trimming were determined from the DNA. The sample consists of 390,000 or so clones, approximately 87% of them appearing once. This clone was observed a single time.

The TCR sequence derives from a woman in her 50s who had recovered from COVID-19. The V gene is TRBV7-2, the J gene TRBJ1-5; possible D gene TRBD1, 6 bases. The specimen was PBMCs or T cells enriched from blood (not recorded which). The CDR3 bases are TGTGCCAGCAGCTTAAGGTCCGGGCAGGGGAATCAGCCCCAGCATTTT. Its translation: CASSLRSGQGNQPQHF.